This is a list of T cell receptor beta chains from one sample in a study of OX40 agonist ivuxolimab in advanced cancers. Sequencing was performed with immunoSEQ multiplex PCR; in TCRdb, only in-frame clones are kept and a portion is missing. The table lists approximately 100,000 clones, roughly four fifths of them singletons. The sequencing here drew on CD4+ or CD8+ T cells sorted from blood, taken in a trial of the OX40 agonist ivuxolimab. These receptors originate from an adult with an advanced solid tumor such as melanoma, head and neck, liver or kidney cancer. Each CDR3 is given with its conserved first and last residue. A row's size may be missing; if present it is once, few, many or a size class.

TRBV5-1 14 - CASSVPGGAETQYF
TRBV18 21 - CASSPVWGRRWSPLIQCEQYF
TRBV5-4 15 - CASSIGTGGTDTQYF
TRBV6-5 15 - CASSYRGTGLVEQYF
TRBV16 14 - CASSQSGDWTEAFF
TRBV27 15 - CASSDKGWGDTEAFF
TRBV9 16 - CASSVDRAANTGELFF
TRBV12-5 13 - CASGSPNENTIYF
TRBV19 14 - CANSGRSPTDTQYF
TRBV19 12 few CASSRSNYGYTF
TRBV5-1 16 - CASSPQGGEGDTEAFF
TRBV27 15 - CASSPGQFSGNTIYF
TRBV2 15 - CASSVWREASYEQYF
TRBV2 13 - CASSSVPGSPLHF
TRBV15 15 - CATSRDQGWNTEAFF
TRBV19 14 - CASSPFGGYNEQFF
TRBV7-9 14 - CASSLSGQSYEQYF
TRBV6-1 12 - CASKGTAMEQYF
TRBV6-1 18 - CASSERGLAGAPTDTQYF
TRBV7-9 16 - CASSPSDRGTRNTIYF
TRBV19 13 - CASSPRGQGEAFF
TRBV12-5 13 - CASGLEENTEAFF
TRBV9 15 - CASSPPGQGTDTQYF
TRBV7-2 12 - CASSLLDREQFF
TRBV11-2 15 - CASSSVRLARGFYFF
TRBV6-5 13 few CASSYSQSPEQFF
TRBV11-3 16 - CASSLGPVGAGNEQFF
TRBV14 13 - CASSQELGGEQFF
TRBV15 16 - CATSRDLTGSSYEQYF
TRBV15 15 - CATSRDLGQGQPQHF